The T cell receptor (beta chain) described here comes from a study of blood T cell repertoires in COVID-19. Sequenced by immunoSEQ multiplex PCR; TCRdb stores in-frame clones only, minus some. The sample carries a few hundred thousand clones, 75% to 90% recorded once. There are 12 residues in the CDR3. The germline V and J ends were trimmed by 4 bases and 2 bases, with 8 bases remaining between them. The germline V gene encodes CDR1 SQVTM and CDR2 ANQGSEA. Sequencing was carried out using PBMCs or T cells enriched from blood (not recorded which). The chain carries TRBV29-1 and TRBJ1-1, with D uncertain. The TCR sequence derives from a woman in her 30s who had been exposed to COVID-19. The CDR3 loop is CSVGLRNTEAFF. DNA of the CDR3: TGCAGCGTTGGACTGAGAAACACTGAAGCTTTCTTT.